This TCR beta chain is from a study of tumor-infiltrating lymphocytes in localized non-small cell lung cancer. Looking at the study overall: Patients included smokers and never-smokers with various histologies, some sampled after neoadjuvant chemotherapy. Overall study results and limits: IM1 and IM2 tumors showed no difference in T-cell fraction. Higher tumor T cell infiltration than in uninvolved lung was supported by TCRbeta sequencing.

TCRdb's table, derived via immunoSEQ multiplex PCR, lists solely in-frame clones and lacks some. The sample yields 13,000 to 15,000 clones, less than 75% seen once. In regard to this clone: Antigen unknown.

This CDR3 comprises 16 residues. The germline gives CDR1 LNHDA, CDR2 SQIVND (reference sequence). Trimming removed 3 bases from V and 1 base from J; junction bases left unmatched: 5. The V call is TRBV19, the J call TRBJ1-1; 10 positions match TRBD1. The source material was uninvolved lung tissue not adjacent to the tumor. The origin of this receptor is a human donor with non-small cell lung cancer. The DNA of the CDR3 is TGTGCCAGTAGTATCCCATGGACAGGGGGGAACACTGAAGCTTTCTTT. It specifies CASSIPWTGGNTEAFF. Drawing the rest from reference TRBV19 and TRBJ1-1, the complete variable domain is DGGITQSPKYLFRKEGQNVTLSCEQNLNHDAMYWYRQDPGQGLRLIYYSQIVNDFQKGDIAEGYSVSREKKESFPLTVTSAQKNPTAFYLCASSIPWTGGNTEAFFGQGTRLTVV.